This T cell receptor (beta chain) was captured by sequencing in a study of T cell responses to AZD1222 COVID-19 vaccine. General study findings and limits: Within unmutated variant regions lay the reported targets of nearly half of spike-specific TCRs. Regions 160-218 and 743-854 dominated among vaccine-associated CD4 TCRs spanning spike.

With regard to this clone: Antigen: not known.

Germline V gene lookup returns CDR1 SGHTA and CDR2 FQGNSA. Trimming removed 5 bases from V and 10 bases from J, with 23 bases in between. The CDR3 loop spans 16 amino acids. Sequencing used immunoSEQ multiplex PCR; TCRdb keeps in-frame clones, though not all of them. Of approximately 77,000 clones listed, about 91% are singletons. The chain recombines TRBV7-2 with TRBJ1-4; perhaps TRBD1 as D (5 bases). The receptor's source is an adult in good health. The specimen comprised peripheral blood, sampled on day 0 of MenACWY control vaccination. For the CDR3, the DNA is TGTGCCAGCAGCCTTCATGCCCCGCAGGGTGGGGGAAAACTGTTTTTT. Encoded protein: CASSLHAPQGGGKLFF.